The 10 T cell receptor beta chains below were found in one sample sequenced in a study of blood T cell repertoires in COVID-19. Assay: immunoSEQ multiplex PCR; the TCRdb copy retains only in-frame clones and omits some. The sample records tens of thousands of clones, about 88% being singletons. Sequences were obtained from peripheral blood. The receptors shown here come from a human donor in a cohort sampled during active COVID-19.

CDR3 DNA: TGTGCCAGCAGCCTCGGGACAGGGGTTTACAATGAGCAGTTCTTC. Amino acids: CASSLGTGVYNEQFF. V gene TRBV7-2 combines with J gene TRBJ2-1; 10 positions match TRBD1. V shed 5 bases, J shed 4 bases, and the junction held 5 bases outside the gene matches. Germline CDR1 is SGHTA and CDR2 is FQGNSA. This CDR3 region has 15 residues.

The rearrangement links TRBV2 to TRBJ2-3, with unresolved D. The CDR3 spans 14 residues. The V and J ends lost 5 bases and 0 bases respectively, with 9 bases between them. Germline V CDR1 and CDR2: SNHLY, FYNNEI. In DNA form, the CDR3 reads TGTGCCAGCAGTAAACAGTATAGCACAGATACGCAGTATTTT. It encodes CASSKQYSTDTQYF.

The J gene is TRBJ2-7, the V gene TRBV5-1, with 9 bases fitting TRBD1. V lost 2 bases, J lost 3 bases, and 9 bases stayed unmatched. The germline V gene has CDR1 SGHRS and CDR2 YFSETQ. The CDR3 runs to 16 residues. The CDR3 region has the DNA TGCGCCAGCAGCTTTCACGGGACAGGGAGCGACTACGAGCAGTACTTC. This gives the protein CASSFHGTGSDYEQYF.

The chain uses TRBV3-1 (or the pseudogene TRBV3-2) and TRBJ2-2, with TRBD1 matching over 8 bases. J lost 5 bases, V lost 4 bases, and 3 bases had no gene match. Germline V gene data show CDR1 as LGHDT and CDR2 as YNNKEL (reference sequence). This CDR3 has 14 amino acids. For the CDR3, the DNA is TGTGCCAGCAGCCGCGGACAGGGTACCGGGGAGCTGTTTTTT. Its translation is CASSRGQGTGELFF.

J is TRBJ2-1 and V is TRBV27; 15 bases line up with TRBD2. The germline CDR1 and CDR2 sequences are MNHEY and SMNVEV (reference sequence). CDR3 size: 16 residues. V trimming: 6 bases; J trimming: 3 bases; junction bases outside the gene matches: 3. The CDR3 DNA follows: TGTGCCAGCAGGGGACTAGCGGGAGGATTCTACAATGAGCAGTTCTTC. The encoded protein is CASRGLAGGFYNEQFF.

The CDR3 DNA follows: TGCGCCAGCAGGTGGAGGTGCGGTCAGCCCCAGCATTTT. It encodes CASRWRCGQPQHF. The chain joins TRBV10-1 to TRBJ1-5; no definite D call. Looked up from germline, CDR1 is WNHNN and CDR2 is SYGVQD (reference sequence). The CDR3 contains 13 residues. Trimming stripped 6 bases from V and 6 bases from J, with 12 bases between.

As to this clone: Its ends do not fully match the called genes, so a read error is possible. The J gene is TRBJ2-7, the V gene TRBV6-2 or TRBV6-3; 11 bases are a match to TRBD2. Per the germline V gene, CDR1 is MNHEY and CDR2 is SVGEGT. CDR3 size: 19 residues. CDR3 in amino acids: CASSHSTGRTSGLSYEQYF. DNA of the CDR3: TGTGCCAGCAGTCACTCTACCGGCCGGACTAGCGGGCTCTCCTACGAGCAGTACTTC.

The chain carries TRBV10-3 and TRBJ1-2; tentative D call: TRBD1 (6 bases). Trimming took off 3 bases at V and 8 bases at J, with 10 bases between the two ends. Germline CDR1 ENHRY, CDR2 SYGVKD. This CDR3 is built from 12 residues. The CDR3 DNA follows: TGTGCCATCAGTGAATGGACAGTCGGCTACACCTTC. This codes for CAISEWTVGYTF.

The chain has TRBV18 and TRBJ2-1; 15 bases line up with TRBD2. V shed 0 bases, J shed 15 bases, and the junction held 6 bases outside the gene matches. Germline V gives CDR1 KGHSH, CDR2 LQKENI. The length of the CDR3 is 15 residues. CDR3 region: CASSPPGLAGGEGFF. CDR3 coding DNA: TGTGCCAGCTCACCACCGGGACTAGCGGGAGGCGAGGGGTTCTTC.

The CDR3 sequence: CASSLLRDSQYEQYF. CDR3 sequence (DNA): TGCGCCAGCAGCCTACTCCGGGACAGTCAATACGAGCAGTACTTC. The rearrangement uses TRBV4-1 and TRBJ2-7; the match to TRBD1 covers 7 bases. CDR3 size: 15 residues. From germline, CDR1 is MGHRA and CDR2 YSYEKL. V shed 4 bases and J 4 bases; nucleotides not matched to a gene: 10.